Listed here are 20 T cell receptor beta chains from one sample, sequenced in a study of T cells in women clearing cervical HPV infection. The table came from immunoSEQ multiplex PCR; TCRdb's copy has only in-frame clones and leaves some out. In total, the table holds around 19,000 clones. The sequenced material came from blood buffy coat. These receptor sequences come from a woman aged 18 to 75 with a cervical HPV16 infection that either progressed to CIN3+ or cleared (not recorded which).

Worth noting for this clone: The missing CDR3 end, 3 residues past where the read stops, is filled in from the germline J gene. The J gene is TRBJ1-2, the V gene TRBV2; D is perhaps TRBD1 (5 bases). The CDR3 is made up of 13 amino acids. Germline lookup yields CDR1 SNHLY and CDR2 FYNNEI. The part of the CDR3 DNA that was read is TGTGCCAGCAGTGACATGGACACCTACGAC. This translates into CASSDMDTYD. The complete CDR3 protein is CASSDMDTYDYTF.

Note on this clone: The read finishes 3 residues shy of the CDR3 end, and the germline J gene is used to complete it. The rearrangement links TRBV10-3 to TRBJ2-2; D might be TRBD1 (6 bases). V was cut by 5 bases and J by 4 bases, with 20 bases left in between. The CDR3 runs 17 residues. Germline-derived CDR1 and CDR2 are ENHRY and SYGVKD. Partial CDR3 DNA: TGTGCCATCAGTTGGGCGCCAGGGCAGGGGAGCACCGGGGAG. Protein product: CAISWAPGQGSTGE. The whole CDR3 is CAISWAPGQGSTGELFF.

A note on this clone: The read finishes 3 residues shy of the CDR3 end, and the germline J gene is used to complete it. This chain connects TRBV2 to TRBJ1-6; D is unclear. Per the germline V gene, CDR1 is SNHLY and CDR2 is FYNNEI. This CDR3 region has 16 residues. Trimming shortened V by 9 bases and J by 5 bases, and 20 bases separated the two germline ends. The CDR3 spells CARTPVGRSDNSPLHF. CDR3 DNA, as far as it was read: TGTGCCAGAACACCTGTGGGCAGGAGTGATAATTCACCC.

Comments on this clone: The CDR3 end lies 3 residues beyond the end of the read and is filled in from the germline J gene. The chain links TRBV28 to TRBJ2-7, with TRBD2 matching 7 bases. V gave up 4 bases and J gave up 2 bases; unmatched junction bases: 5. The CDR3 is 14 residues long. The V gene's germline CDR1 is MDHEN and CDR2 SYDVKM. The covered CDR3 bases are TGTGCCAGCAGTTCCCCTAGCGGCCCCTACGAG. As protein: CASSSPSGPYE. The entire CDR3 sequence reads CASSSPSGPYEQYF.

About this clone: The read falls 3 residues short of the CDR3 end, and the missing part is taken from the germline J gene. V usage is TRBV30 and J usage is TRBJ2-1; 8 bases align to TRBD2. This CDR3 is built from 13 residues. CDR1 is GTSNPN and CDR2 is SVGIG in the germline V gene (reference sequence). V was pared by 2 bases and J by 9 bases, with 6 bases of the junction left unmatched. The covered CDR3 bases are TGTGCCTGGAGTCCAGGACTAGCAGGTGAG. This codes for CAWSPGLAGE. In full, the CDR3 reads CAWSPGLAGEQFF.

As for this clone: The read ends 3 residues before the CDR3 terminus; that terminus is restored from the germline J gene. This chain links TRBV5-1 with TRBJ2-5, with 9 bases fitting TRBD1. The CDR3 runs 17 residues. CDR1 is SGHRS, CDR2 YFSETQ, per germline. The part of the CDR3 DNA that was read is TGCGCCAGCAGCTTGGGAAGGGGGACAGGGAACACAGATACC. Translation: CASSLGRGTGNTDT. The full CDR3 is CASSLGRGTGNTDTQYF.

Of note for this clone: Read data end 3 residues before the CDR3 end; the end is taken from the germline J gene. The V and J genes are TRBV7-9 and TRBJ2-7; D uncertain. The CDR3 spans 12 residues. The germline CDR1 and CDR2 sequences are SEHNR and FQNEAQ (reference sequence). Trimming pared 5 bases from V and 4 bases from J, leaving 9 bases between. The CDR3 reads CASSPYGYEQYF. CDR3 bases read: TGTGCCAGCAGCCCCTATGGTTACGAG.

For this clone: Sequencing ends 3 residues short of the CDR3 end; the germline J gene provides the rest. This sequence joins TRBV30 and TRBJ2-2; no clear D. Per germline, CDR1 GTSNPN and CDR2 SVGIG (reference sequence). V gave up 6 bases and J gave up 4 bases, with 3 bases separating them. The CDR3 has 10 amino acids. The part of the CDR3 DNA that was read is TGTGCCTGCTCCACCGGGGAG. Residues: CACSTGE. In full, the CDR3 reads CACSTGELFF.

This chain's CDR3 is CAISDSQGGGAYNDYTF. The part of the CDR3 DNA that was read is TGTGCCATCAGTGATTCCCAGGGAGGGGGCGCCTACAATGAC. J is TRBJ1-2 and V is TRBV10-3, with 7 bases aligning to TRBD1. With the read ending 3 residues before the CDR3 end, the germline J gene is used to fill in that end. CDR3 length: 17 residues. CDR1 is ENHRY, CDR2 SYGVKD, per germline.

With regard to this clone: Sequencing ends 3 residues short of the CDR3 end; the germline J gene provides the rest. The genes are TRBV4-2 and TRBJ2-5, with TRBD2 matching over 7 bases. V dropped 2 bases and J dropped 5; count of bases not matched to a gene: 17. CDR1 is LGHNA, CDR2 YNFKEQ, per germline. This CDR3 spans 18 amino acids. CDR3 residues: CASSQQYGRLLGGETQYF. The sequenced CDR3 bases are TGTGCCAGCAGCCAACAATATGGCCGACTCCTGGGGGGGGAGACC.

The CDR3 reads CASSEMRVGNQPQYF. CDR3 DNA (partial): TGTGCCAGCAGTGAAATGAGGGTGGGCAATCAGCCG. The chain joins TRBV6-1 to TRBJ2-3, with D maybe TRBD2 (5 bases). The read is 3 residues too short to cover the CDR3 end, so that end is filled in from the germline J gene. Germline assignment: CDR1 MNHNS and CDR2 SASEGT. This CDR3 contains 15 residues.

CDR3 amino acids: CASSPRTSGGADTQYF. The CDR3 DNA, read in part, is TGTGCCAGCAGCCCCAGGACTAGCGGGGGGGCAGATACG. The gene calls are TRBV4-2 and TRBJ2-3; 15 bases are a match to TRBD2. Sequencing ends 3 residues short of the CDR3 end; the germline J gene provides the rest. Germline loops: CDR1 LGHNA, CDR2 YNFKEQ. The CDR3 runs to 16 residues. Trimming took 4 bases from V and 4 from J; bases not matched to a gene: 3.

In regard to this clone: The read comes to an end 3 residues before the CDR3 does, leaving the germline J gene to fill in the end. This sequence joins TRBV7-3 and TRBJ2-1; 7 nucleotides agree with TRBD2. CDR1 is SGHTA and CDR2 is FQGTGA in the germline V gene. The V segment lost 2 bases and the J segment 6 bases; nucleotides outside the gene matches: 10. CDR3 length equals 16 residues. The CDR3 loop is CASSLWASGAANEQFF. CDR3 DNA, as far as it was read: TGTGCCAGCAGCTTATGGGCGAGCGGGGCCGCCAATGAG.

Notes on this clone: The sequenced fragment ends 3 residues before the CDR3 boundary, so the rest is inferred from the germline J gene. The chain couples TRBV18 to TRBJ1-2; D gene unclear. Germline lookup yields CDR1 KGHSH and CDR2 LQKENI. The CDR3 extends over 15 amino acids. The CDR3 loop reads CASSPTRAGSDTYTF. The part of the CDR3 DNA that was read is TGTGCCAGCTCACCCACTAGGGCGGGGTCAGATACC. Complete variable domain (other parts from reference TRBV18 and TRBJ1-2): NAGVMQNPRHLVRRRGQEARLRCSPMKGHSHVYWYRQLPEEGLKFMVYLQKENIIDESGMPKERFSAEFPKEGPSILRIQQVVRGDSAAYFCASSPTRAGSDTYTFGSGTRLTVV.

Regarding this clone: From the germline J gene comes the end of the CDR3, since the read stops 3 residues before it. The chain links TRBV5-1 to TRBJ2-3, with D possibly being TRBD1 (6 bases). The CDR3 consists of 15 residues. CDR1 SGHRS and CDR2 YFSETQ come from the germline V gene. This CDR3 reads CASRPDSRGQETQYF. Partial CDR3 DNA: TGCGCCAGCAGACCGGACAGCCGGGGTCAAGAGACG.

This CDR3 is CASTGTSGSDTQYF. The DNA read from the CDR3 is TGTGCCAGCACGGGGACTAGCGGATCAGATACG. The chain is built from TRBV6-2 or TRBV6-3 and TRBJ2-3; 11 nucleotides agree with TRBD2. Read sequence stops 3 residues before the CDR3 end, and the germline J gene provides the missing end. CDR3 size: 14 residues. Germline trimming cut 7 bases from V and 4 bases from J; bases unmatched to any gene: 4. From germline, CDR1 is MNHEY and CDR2 SVGEGT.

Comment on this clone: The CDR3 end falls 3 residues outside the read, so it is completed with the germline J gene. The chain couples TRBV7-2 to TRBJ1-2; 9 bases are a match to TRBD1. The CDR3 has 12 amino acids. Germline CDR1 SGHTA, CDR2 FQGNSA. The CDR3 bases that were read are TGTGCCAGCAGCTTGGGACAGGGAGGC. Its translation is CASSLGQGG. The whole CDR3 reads CASSLGQGGYTF.

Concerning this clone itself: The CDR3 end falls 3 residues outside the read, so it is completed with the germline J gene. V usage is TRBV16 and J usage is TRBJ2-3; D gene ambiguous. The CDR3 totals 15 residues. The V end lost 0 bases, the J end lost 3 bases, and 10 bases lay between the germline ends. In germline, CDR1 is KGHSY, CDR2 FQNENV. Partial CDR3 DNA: TGTGCCAGCAGCCAATCCAACGCACGGACAGATACG. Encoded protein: CASSQSNARTDT. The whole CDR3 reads CASSQSNARTDTQYF.

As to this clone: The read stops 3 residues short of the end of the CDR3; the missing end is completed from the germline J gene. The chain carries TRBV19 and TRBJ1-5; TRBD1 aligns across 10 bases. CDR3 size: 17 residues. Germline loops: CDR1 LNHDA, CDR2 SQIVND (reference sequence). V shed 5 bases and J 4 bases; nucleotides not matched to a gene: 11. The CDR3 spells CASSRVTGGGWNQPQHF. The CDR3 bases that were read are TGTGCCAGTAGTCGGGTGACAGGGGGCGGATGGAATCAGCCC.

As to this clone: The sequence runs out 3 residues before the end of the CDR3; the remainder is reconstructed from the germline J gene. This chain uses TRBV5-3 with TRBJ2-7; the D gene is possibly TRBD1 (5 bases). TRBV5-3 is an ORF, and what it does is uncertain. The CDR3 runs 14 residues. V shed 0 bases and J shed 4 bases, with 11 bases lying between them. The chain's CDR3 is CARSLGRYRYEQYF. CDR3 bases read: TGTGCCAGAAGCTTGGGGCGCTACAGGTACGAG.